Sequencing of this T cell receptor (beta chain) was carried out in a study of lymphopenia after photon versus proton radiotherapy. Study-wide findings and caveats: Photon-treated patients lost naive T cells and TCR diversity; proton-treated stayed stable. Post-nadir diversity loss with photons came from oligoclonal expansion, particularly CD8+ Temra cells. Only patients who died were analyzed for survival; proton advantage is unproven. A bigger post-nadir fall in TCR diversity correlated inversely with survival time in deceased patients.

This table comes from immunoSEQ multiplex PCR, and its TCRdb copy is limited to in-frame clones, with some not included. The repertoire holds tens of thousands of clones, with approximately 88% as singletons. Remarks on this clone: Its specificity is unknown.

Germline CDR1 and CDR2: GTSNPN and SVGIG (reference sequence). Trimming removed 0 bases from V and 7 bases from J, with 13 bases in between. CDR3 length equals 14 residues. The clonotype was recovered from a man between 60 and 70 years old with pancreatic cancer. Sequences were derived from peripheral blood, sampled from a patient treated with proton-based radiotherapy. The J gene is TRBJ1-3, the V gene TRBV30; TRBD1 might be the D (5 bases). CDR3: CAWSVGPKGNTIYF. The CDR3 region has the DNA TGTGCCTGGAGTGTTGGGCCGAAGGGGAACACCATATATTTT.